The rows below give T cell receptor beta chains drawn from one sample of a study of early T cells in non-severe SARS-CoV-2 infection. TCRdb analysed the 5' RACE reads with MiXCR anew, one entry per CDR3 protein. The table shows about 33,000 distinct CDR3 sequences, with approximately 5% occurring only once. Sequencing was done on a sample of whole blood. Receptors were obtained from an adult who was a healthcare worker with PCR-confirmed SARS-CoV-2 infection or an uninfected control (not recorded which). CDR3s include the opening cysteine and the closing phenylalanine or tryptophan. D genes are given only for firm matches. The size entry is marked missing in some rows and otherwise reads once, few, many or a size class.

clone_size,v_call,d_call,j_call,cdr3_aa,cdr3_nt
many,TRBV4-1,NA,TRBJ2-1,CASSQAFDRFSYNEQFF,TGCGCCAGCAGCCAAGCATTCGACAGATTCTCCTACAATGAGCAGTTCTTC
many,TRBV19,TRBD1,TRBJ1-2,CASSIFGGQGDGYTF,TGTGCCAGTAGTATTTTTGGAGGACAGGGGGACGGCTACACCTTC
many,TRBV7-2,TRBD1,TRBJ2-1,CASSADRGYNEQFF,TGTGCCAGCAGCGCCGACAGGGGGTACAATGAGCAGTTCTTC
NA,TRBV28,TRBD2,TRBJ2-3,CASSLTSGGQGDTQYF,TGTGCCAGCAGTTTGACTAGCGGGGGCCAAGGAGATACGCAGTATTTT
NA,TRBV16,NA,TRBJ1-5,CASSQIQPYSNQPQHF,TGTGCCAGCAGCCAAATCCAGCCGTATAGCAATCAGCCCCAGCATTTT
many,TRBV12-3/TRBV12-4,TRBD1,TRBJ2-7,CASSLSRRSGQDPAYEQYF,TGTGCCAGCAGTTTAAGTAGGCGGTCCGGACAGGACCCAGCCTACGAGCAGTACTTC
many,TRBV7-6,NA,TRBJ2-5,CASSPPGAGTKRPQYF,TGTGCCAGCAGCCCCCCCGGGGCAGGAACAAAGAGACCCCAGTACTTC
many,TRBV20-1,TRBD2,TRBJ2-4,CSSSDPRGGTKNIQYF,TGCAGTTCATCAGACCCCCGGGGGGGAACCAAAAACATTCAGTACTTC
many,TRBV18,NA,TRBJ1-5,CASSPPGSKMSNQPQHF,TGTGCCAGCTCACCACCAGGGTCCAAAATGAGCAATCAGCCCCAGCATTTT
many,TRBV29-1,NA,TRBJ1-6,CSVTQGANSPLHF,TGCAGCGTCACACAGGGTGCTAATTCACCCCTCCACTTT
NA,TRBV19,NA,TRBJ2-2,CATRGTVELFF,TGTGCCACCCGGGGGACCGTGGAGCTGTTTTTT
many,TRBV30,TRBD2,TRBJ2-7,CAWRTGTSLPHGSYEQYF,TGTGCCTGGAGGACCGGGACTAGCTTACCCCACGGGTCCTACGAGCAGTACTTC
few,TRBV20-1,TRBD2,TRBJ2-1,CSASSGSGGPNEQFF,TGCAGTGCTAGTTCGGGGAGCGGGGGGCCAAATGAGCAGTTCTTC
NA,TRBV12-3/TRBV12-4,TRBD2,TRBJ2-3,CASSLVAGGPADTQYF,TGTGCCAGCAGTTTAGTAGCGGGGGGGCCGGCAGATACGCAGTATTTT
many,TRBV5-1,TRBD1,TRBJ1-2,CASSGDSGINYGYTF,TGCGCCAGCAGCGGGGACAGCGGGATTAACTATGGCTACACCTTC
many,TRBV29-1,NA,TRBJ1-5,CSVDSGNSNQPQHF,TGCAGCGTTGATTCTGGTAATAGCAATCAGCCCCAGCATTTT
many,TRBV7-6,NA,TRBJ2-3,CASSLVGGGTDTQYF,TGTGCCAGCAGCTTAGTCGGCGGGGGCACAGATACGCAGTATTTT
many,TRBV5-1,NA,TRBJ1-1,CASSSDSRGNTEAFF,TGCGCCAGCAGCTCGGACAGTCGGGGGAACACTGAAGCTTTCTTT
many,TRBV24-1,TRBD1,TRBJ2-5,CATSDRVETQYF,TGTGCCACCTCGGACAGGGTAGAGACCCAGTACTTC
few,TRBV20-1,TRBD2,TRBJ2-1,CSAKWGGPDNEQFF,TGCAGTGCTAAATGGGGGGGTCCCGACAATGAGCAGTTCTTC
few,TRBV6-2/TRBV6-3,NA,TRBJ2-2,CASTPRGRENTGELFF,TGTGCCAGCACCCCCCGAGGCCGGGAAAACACCGGGGAGCTGTTTTTT
NA,TRBV20-1,TRBD2,TRBJ2-3,CSAVDGGDTDTQYF,TGCAGTGCTGTCGACGGGGGGGACACAGATACGCAGTATTTT
many,TRBV6-6,NA,TRBJ2-5,CASSVVGETQYF,TGTGCCAGCAGCGTTGTAGGGGAGACCCAGTACTTC
many,TRBV12-3/TRBV12-4,TRBD2,TRBJ2-1,CASRTSGGLYNEQFF,TGTGCCAGCAGAACTAGCGGGGGGCTCTACAATGAGCAGTTCTTC
many,TRBV11-2,NA,TRBJ2-3,CASSPPGQADTQYF,TGTGCCAGCAGCCCCCCCGGTCAGGCAGATACGCAGTATTTT
NA,TRBV9,NA,TRBJ1-5,CASSVDGAGQPQHF,TGTGCCAGCAGCGTAGACGGGGCAGGACAGCCCCAGCATTTT
few,TRBV19,NA,TRBJ1-6,CASSIRPDSPLHF,TGTGCCAGTAGTATAAGGCCCGATTCACCCCTCCACTTT